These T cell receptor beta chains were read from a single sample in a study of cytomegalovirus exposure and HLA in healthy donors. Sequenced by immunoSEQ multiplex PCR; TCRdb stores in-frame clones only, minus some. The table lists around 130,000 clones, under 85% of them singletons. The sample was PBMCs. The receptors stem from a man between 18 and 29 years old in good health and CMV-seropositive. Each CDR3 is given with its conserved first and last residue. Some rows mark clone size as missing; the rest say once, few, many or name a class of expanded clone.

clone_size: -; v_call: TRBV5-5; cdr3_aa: CASSPGTNYGYTF
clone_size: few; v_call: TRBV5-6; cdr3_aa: CASSHPFDRGVEDTQYF
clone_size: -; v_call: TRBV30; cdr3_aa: CACRTDEFYEQYF
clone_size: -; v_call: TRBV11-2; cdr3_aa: CASSLGGGPADTQYF
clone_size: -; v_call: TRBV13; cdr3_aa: CASSLGRNQETQYF
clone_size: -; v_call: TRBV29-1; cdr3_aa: CSVESQGYEQYF
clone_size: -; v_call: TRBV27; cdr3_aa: CASSLGNPNGYGYTF
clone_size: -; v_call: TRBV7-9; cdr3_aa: CASSLEGQPGGYTF
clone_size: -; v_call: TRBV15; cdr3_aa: CATSRETANNQPQHF
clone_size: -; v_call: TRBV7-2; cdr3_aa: CASSLTSGGALDTDTQYF
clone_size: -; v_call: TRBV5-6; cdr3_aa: CASSLAQGATGANVLTF
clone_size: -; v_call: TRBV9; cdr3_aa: CASSVATSGSVDEQFF
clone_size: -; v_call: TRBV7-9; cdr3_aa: CASRPGVSTEAFF
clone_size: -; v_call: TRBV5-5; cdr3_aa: CASSEDTVLEAFF
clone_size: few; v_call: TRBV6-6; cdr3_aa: CASSYRDTDTEAFF
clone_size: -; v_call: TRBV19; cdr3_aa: CASRTDPSLDTIYF
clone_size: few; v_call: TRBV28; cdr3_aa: CASSSDRHEQYF
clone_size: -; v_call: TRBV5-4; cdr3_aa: CASSLKGPNTEAFF
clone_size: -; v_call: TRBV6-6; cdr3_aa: CASKKGTGNQPQHF
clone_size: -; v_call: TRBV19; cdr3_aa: CASSPPEDEKLFF
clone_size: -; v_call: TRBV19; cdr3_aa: CASRTGQGAINGYTF
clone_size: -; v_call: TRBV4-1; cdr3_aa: CASSQVSSTGYEQYF
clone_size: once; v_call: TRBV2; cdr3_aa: CAPTARVTDTQYF
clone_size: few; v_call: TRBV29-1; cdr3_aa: CSVRQQDYEQYF
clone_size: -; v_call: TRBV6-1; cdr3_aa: CASRPGQGAKYEQYF
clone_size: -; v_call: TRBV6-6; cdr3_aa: CASALTGGQPQHF
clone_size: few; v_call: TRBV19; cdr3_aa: CASSTLRTARNEKLFF
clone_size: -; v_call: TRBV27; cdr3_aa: CASWDRGRSYGYTF
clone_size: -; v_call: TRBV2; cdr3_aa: CATKQGFNYGYTF
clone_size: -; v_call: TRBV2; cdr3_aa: CASSTGHLSYEQYF
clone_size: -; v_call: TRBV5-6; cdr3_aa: CASSFSGGKTGANVLTF